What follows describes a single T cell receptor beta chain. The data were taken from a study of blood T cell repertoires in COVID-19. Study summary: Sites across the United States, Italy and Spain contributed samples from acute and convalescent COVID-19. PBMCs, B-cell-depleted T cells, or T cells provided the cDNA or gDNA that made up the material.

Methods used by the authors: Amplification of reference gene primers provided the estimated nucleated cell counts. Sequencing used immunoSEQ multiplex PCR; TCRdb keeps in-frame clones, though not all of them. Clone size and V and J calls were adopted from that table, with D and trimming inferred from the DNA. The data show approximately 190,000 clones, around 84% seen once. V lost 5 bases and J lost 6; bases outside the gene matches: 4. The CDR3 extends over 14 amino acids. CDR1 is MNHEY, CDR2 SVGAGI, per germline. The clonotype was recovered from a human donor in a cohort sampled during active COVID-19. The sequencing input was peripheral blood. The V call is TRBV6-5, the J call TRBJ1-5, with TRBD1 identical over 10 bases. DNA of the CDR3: TGTGCCAGCAGTAGGACAGGGGGGAGTCAGCCCCAGCATTTT. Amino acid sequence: CASSRTGGSQPQHF.